This T cell receptor beta chain was recorded in a study of CD8 T cells in ankylosing spondylitis. Study-level points and caveats: Reportedly, significant enrichment of disease-linked clones occurred in matched ankylosing spondylitis synovial fluid. There was a TCR beta motif, made of several highly homologous variants, that appeared characteristic of ankylosing spondylitis blood. With a CD8+ phenotype, disease-linked clones were relatively rare in peripheral blood.

Trimming took off 2 bases at V and 1 base at J, with 11 bases between the two ends. Per the germline V gene, CDR1 is SEHNR and CDR2 is FQNEAQ (reference sequence). This CDR3 has 15 amino acids. Only a few counts were recorded for this clonotype. Its antigen remains unknown. As the method for making TCR beta libraries, quantitative 5'-RACE with molecular barcodes was used. Each CDR3 protein gets one entry after TCRdb re-called the 5' RACE reads with MiXCR. The sample has a few hundred thousand distinct CDR3 sequences; more than 20% are singletons. The TCR sequence derives from a female donor with ankylosing spondylitis or in good health (not recorded which). The V call is TRBV7-9, the J call TRBJ1-1, with D uncertain. Sequences were obtained from blood, either unsorted or a sorted T cell fraction (not recorded which). CDR3 in amino acids: CASSLSEPGNTEAFF. DNA of the CDR3: TGTGCCAGCAGCTTAAGCGAGCCCGGGAACACTGAAGCTTTCTTT.